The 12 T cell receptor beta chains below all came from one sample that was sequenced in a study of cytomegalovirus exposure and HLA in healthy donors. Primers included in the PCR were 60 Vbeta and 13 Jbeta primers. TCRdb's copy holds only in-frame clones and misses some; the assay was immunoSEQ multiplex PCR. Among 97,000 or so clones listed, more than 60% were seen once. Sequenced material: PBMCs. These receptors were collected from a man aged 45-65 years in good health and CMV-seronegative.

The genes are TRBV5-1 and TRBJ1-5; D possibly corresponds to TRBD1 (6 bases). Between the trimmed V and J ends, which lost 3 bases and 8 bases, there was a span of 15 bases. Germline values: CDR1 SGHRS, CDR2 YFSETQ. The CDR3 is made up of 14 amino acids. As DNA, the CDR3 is TGCGCCAGCAGCTCTACAGGGTTGATGGAGCCCCAGCATTTT. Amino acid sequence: CASSSTGLMEPQHF.

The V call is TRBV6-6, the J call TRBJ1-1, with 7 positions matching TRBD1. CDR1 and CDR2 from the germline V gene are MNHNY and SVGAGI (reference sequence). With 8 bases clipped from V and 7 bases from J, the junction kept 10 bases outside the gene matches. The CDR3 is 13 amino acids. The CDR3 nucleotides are TGTGCCAGCCAAGGCACAGGGGATGGTGAAGCTTTCTTT. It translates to CASQGTGDGEAFF.

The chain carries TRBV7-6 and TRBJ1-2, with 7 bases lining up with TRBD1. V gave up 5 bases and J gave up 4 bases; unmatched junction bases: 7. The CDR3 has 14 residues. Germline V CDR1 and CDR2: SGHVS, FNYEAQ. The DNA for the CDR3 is TGTGCCAGCAGCCCAGGGGGTCCGGGCTATGGCTACACCTTC. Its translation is CASSPGGPGYGYTF.

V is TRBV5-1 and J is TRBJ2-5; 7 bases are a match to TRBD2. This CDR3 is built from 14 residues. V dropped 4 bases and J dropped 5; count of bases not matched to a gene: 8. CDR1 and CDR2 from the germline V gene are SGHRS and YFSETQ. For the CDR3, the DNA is TGCGCCAGCAGCAACGGGGGGATTCGGGAGACCCAGTACTTC. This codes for CASSNGGIRETQYF.

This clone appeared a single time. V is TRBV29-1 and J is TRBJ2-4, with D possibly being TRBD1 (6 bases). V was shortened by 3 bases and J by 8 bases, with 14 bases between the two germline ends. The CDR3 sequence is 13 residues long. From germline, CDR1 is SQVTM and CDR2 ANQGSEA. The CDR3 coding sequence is TGCAGCGTTGAGGACAGTCAGGTGGACATTCAGTACTTC. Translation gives CSVEDSQVDIQYF.

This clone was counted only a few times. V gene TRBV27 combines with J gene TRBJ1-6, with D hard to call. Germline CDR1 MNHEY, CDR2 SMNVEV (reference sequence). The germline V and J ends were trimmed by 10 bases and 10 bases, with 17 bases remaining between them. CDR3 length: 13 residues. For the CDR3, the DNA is TGTGCCACCGCACGGGATGGCGGATCACCCCTCCACTTT. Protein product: CATARDGGSPLHF.

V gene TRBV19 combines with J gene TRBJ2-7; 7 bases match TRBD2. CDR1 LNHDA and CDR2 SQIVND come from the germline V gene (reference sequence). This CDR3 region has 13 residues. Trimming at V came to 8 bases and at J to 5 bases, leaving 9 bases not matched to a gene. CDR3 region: CASHSGTKNEQYF. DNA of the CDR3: TGTGCCAGTCACTCCGGGACTAAGAACGAGCAGTACTTC.

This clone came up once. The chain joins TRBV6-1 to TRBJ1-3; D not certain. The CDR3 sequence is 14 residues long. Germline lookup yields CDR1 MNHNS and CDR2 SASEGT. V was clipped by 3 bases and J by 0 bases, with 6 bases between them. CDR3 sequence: CASSDGHSGNTIYF. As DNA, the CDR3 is TGTGCCAGCAGTGACGGTCACTCTGGAAACACCATATATTTT.

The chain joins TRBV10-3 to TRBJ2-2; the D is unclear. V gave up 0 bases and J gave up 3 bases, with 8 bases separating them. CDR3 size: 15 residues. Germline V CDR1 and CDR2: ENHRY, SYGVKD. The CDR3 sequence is CAISESTRDTGELFF. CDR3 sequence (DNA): TGTGCCATCAGTGAGTCGACAAGAGACACCGGGGAGCTGTTTTTT.

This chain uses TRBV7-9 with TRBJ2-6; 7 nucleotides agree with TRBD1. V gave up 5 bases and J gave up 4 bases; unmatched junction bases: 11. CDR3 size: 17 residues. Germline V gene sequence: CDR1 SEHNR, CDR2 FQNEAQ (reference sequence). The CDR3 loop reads CASSPTGTAQGANVLTF. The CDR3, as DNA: TGTGCCAGCAGCCCAACAGGGACAGCCCAGGGGGCCAACGTCCTGACTTTC.

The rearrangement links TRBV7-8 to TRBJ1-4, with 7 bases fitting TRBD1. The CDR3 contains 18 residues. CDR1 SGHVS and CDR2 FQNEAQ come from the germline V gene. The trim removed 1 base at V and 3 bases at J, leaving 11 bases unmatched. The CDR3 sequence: CASSLGRRGLAANEKLFF. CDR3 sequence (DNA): TGTGCCAGCAGCTTAGGTCGGAGGGGGCTTGCAGCTAATGAAAAACTGTTTTTT.

For the CDR3, the DNA is TGTGCCAGCAGTTTCGCCCTCGGACAGAAAAATGAGCAGTTCTTC. Protein sequence: CASSFALGQKNEQFF. The chain links TRBV28 to TRBJ2-1, with D maybe TRBD1 (6 bases). Germline V CDR1 and CDR2: MDHEN, SYDVKM. Trimming removed 3 bases at V and 7 bases at J, with 16 bases between. This CDR3 has 15 residues. The full variable domain, completed using reference TRBV28 and TRBJ2-1, is DVKVTQSSRYLVKRTGEKVFLECVQDMDHENMFWYRQDPGLGLRLIYFSYDVKMKEKGDIPEGYSVSREKKERFSLILESASTNQTSMYLCASSFALGQKNEQFFGPGTRLTVL.